Listed here are 29 T cell receptor beta chains from one sample, sequenced in a study of shared clonotypes between healthy human individuals. This table comes from immunoSEQ multiplex PCR, and its TCRdb copy is limited to in-frame clones, with some not included. The sample has roughly 480,000 clones; roughly 85% are singletons. Sequencing used PBMCs. These receptors came from a woman aged 40 to 50 in good health. Some clones in this sample may be carry-over from other donors' samples.

The chain links TRBV15 to TRBJ2-7; 8 nucleotides align to TRBD2. V dropped 7 bases and J dropped 2; count of bases not matched to a gene: 7. Germline-derived CDR1 and CDR2 are LNHNV and YYDKDF (reference sequence). The CDR3 contains 14 residues. The CDR3 DNA reads as TGTGCCACCAACGTCCGGGGGGGTACCTACGAGCAGTACTTC. Protein sequence: CATNVRGGTYEQYF.

This chain joins TRBV7-3 and TRBJ2-5, with 10 bases lining up with TRBD1. V was pared by 5 bases and J by 7 bases, with 22 bases of the junction left unmatched. CDR3 size: 19 residues. Germline assignment: CDR1 SGHTA and CDR2 FQGTGA. DNA for the CDR3: TGTGCCAGCAGCCGCCGGGACAGGGGCCCCTCGGACCCCATTTGGACCCAGTACTTC. Translation: CASSRRDRGPSDPIWTQYF.

The chain links TRBV7-2 to TRBJ2-3; possibly TRBD1 for D (7 bases). This CDR3 is 14 amino acids long. The germline CDR1 and CDR2 sequences are SGHTA and FQGNSA. V was pared by 8 bases and J by 0 bases, with 12 bases between. The CDR3 DNA is TGTGCCAGCCGGGGGACAGCTAGCACAGATACGCAGTATTTT. This gives the protein CASRGTASTDTQYF. Looking up the rest from reference TRBV7-2 and TRBJ2-3 gives the full variable domain: GAGVSQSPSNKVTEKGKDVELRCDPISGHTALYWYRQSLGQGLEFLIYFQGNSAPDKSGLPSDRFSAERTGGSVSTLTIQRTQQEDSAVYLCASRGTASTDTQYFGPGTRLTVL.

This chain connects TRBV9 to TRBJ2-5; D may be TRBD2 (6 bases). The CDR3 totals 15 residues. Deletions cut 1 base from V and 2 bases from J, with 12 bases between. Germline V gene sequence: CDR1 SGDLS, CDR2 YYNGEE. The CDR3 loop is CASSVRMGGQETQYF. The CDR3 nucleotides are TGTGCCAGCAGCGTAAGAATGGGGGGACAAGAGACCCAGTACTTC. Filled out from reference TRBV9 and TRBJ2-5, the complete variable domain reads DSGVTQTPKHLITATGQRVTLRCSPRSGDLSVYWYQQSLDQGLQFLIQYYNGEERAKGNILERFSAQQFPDLHSELNLSSLELGDSALYFCASSVRMGGQETQYFGPGTRLLVL.

This chain joins TRBV28 and TRBJ2-5, with TRBD1 matching 9 bases. Germline V gene sequence: CDR1 MDHEN, CDR2 SYDVKM. V was clipped by 4 bases and J by 5 bases; unmatched bases: 8. This CDR3 comprises 15 residues. This chain's CDR3 is CASSSPGQGRETQYF. The CDR3 region has the DNA TGTGCCAGCAGTTCCCCCGGACAGGGGCGGGAGACCCAGTACTTC.

The CDR3 DNA follows: TGTGCCAGCAGCCAGAGGAGAACAGGGGTCACCAGGGAGACCCAGTACTTC. It translates to CASSQRRTGVTRETQYF. The genes are TRBV14 and TRBJ2-5, with TRBD1 matching over 7 bases. CDR1 SGHDN and CDR2 FVKESK come from the germline V gene. The CDR3 contains 17 residues. The V segment lost 3 bases and the J segment 5 bases; nucleotides outside the gene matches: 15.

This clone is a singleton in its sample. The chain uses TRBV5-1 and TRBJ2-1; TRBD1 matches 9 bases. Germline CDR1 SGHRS, CDR2 YFSETQ. V lost 4 bases to trimming and J lost 9 bases; unmatched junction nucleotides: 5. The CDR3 is 13 residues long. Here the CDR3 reads CASSPGQGGEQFF. CDR3 nucleotide sequence: TGCGCCAGCAGCCCGGGACAGGGAGGTGAGCAGTTCTTC.

The chain is built from TRBV6-1 and TRBJ1-1, with no clear D. Trimming took off 6 bases at V and 5 bases at J, with 4 bases between the two ends. Per the germline V gene, CDR1 is MNHNS and CDR2 is SASEGT. The CDR3 length is 10 residues. DNA for the CDR3: TGTGCCAGCAGAAGGACTGAAGCTTTCTTT. This translates into CASRRTEAFF.

The sample holds one count of this clone. This chain uses TRBV30 with TRBJ2-6; the match to TRBD2 covers 7 bases. Germline V gene lookup returns CDR1 GTSNPN and CDR2 SVGIG (reference sequence). The CDR3 sequence is 18 residues long. Trimming at V came to 6 bases and at J to 0 bases, leaving 14 bases not matched to a gene. In DNA, the CDR3 is TGTGCCTGCACCGGGACTACCGAAACCTCCTCTGGGGCCAACGTCCTGACTTTC. This encodes CACTGTTETSSGANVLTF.

This chain connects TRBV29-1 to TRBJ1-2, with unresolved D. Germline assignment: CDR1 SQVTM and CDR2 ANQGSEA. Deletions cut 2 bases from V and 4 bases from J, with 8 bases between. CDR3 length: 12 amino acids. CDR3 in amino acids: CSVETRTYGYTF. The DNA of the CDR3 is TGCAGCGTTGAAACTCGGACCTATGGCTACACCTTC.

The rearrangement links TRBV28 to TRBJ2-5; 9 bases align to TRBD2. The CDR3 spans 18 residues. J was trimmed by 5 bases and V by 5 bases; bases with no gene match: 18. The germline gives CDR1 MDHEN, CDR2 SYDVKM. The CDR3 is CASSPGLASLLFGETQYF. As DNA, the CDR3 is TGTGCCAGCAGTCCGGGACTAGCTTCTCTCTTGTTCGGGGAGACCCAGTACTTC. The whole variable domain, remainder taken from reference TRBV28 and TRBJ2-5, is DVKVTQSSRYLVKRTGEKVFLECVQDMDHENMFWYRQDPGLGLRLIYFSYDVKMKEKGDIPEGYSVSREKKERFSLILESASTNQTSMYLCASSPGLASLLFGETQYFGPGTRLLVL.

The V call is TRBV28, the J call TRBJ1-4, with D possibly matching TRBD1 (6 bases). Germline CDR1 MDHEN, CDR2 SYDVKM. V lost 2 bases and J lost 7, with 17 bases in between. CDR3 length: 16 amino acids. The CDR3 loop is CASSLIGGATSEKLFF. The CDR3 DNA sequence: TGTGCCAGCAGTTTAATTGGGGGCGCGACCTCTGAAAAACTGTTTTTT.

The chain uses TRBV30 and TRBJ2-3, with D perhaps given as TRBD1 or TRBD2 (5 bases each). Germline V gives CDR1 GTSNPN, CDR2 SVGIG (reference sequence). The CDR3 sequence is 11 residues long. V gave up 2 bases and J gave up 7 bases, with 7 bases separating them. Here the CDR3 reads CAWSPGHTQYF. The CDR3 DNA reads as TGTGCCTGGAGTCCGGGGCATACGCAGTATTTT.

The rearrangement joins TRBV6-1 to TRBJ1-1, with a weak D call TRBD1 (6 bases). Germline assignment: CDR1 MNHNS and CDR2 SASEGT. The CDR3 is 16 amino acids. V lost 1 base, J lost 5 bases, and 17 bases lay in between. CDR3 nucleotides: TGTGCCAGCAGTGAAGGTCCCAGAAGGGGGGGGACTGAAGCTTTCTTT. Protein: CASSEGPRRGGTEAFF.

The genes are TRBV5-4 and TRBJ2-5; 8 bases are a match to TRBD2. The length of the CDR3 is 13 residues. Germline V gene data show CDR1 as SGHNT and CDR2 as YYREEE (reference sequence). The CDR3 loop is CATGGAYQETQYF. CDR3 in DNA: TGTGCTACGGGGGGGGCTTACCAAGAGACCCAGTACTTC.

This clone occurred many times. CDR3: CSVESHLGETQYF. The CDR3 region has the DNA TGCAGCGTTGAATCCCATTTAGGGGAGACCCAGTACTTC. The J gene is TRBJ2-5, the V gene TRBV29-1; unclear D gene. Trimming took off 2 bases at V and 5 bases at J, with 12 bases between the two ends. Germline values: CDR1 SQVTM, CDR2 ANQGSEA. The CDR3 contains 13 residues. Together with reference TRBV29-1 and TRBJ2-5, the CDR3 gives the full variable domain: SAVISQKPSRDICQRGTSLTIQCQVDSQVTMMFWYRQQPGQSLTLIATANQGSEATYESGFVIDKFPISRPNLTFSTLTVSNMSPEDSSIYLCSVESHLGETQYFGPGTRLLVL.

This clone occurred once. The V and J genes are TRBV7-3 and TRBJ1-1; D is unclear. CDR1 and CDR2 from the germline V gene are SGHTA and FQGTGA. The V end was cut by 1 base, the J end by 6 bases, with 12 bases between. The CDR3 loop spans 14 amino acids. CDR3 nucleotide sequence: TGTGCCAGCAGCTTAAGCCCGAACGGGGCTGAAGCTTTCTTT. The encoded protein is CASSLSPNGAEAFF.

The count of this clone is one. V and J are TRBV7-7 and TRBJ2-6, with D unclear. This CDR3 is 15 amino acids long. Trimming pared 6 bases from V and 0 bases from J, leaving 9 bases between. Germline CDR1 reads SSHAT; CDR2 reads FNYEAQ (reference sequence). The CDR3 DNA sequence: TGTGCCAGCAGTTCCGCCCACTCTGGGGCCAACGTCCTGACTTTC. Its translation: CASSSAHSGANVLTF.

This clone was seen only once. V usage is TRBV28 and J usage is TRBJ2-5, with D tentatively TRBD1 or TRBD2 (5 bases each). Trimming removed 1 base from V and 2 bases from J, with 14 bases in between. Germline V gene data show CDR1 as MDHEN and CDR2 as SYDVKM. The CDR3 spans 16 residues. This chain's CDR3 is CASSLYSGTGQETQYF. DNA of the CDR3: TGTGCCAGCAGTTTATATTCTGGGACGGGTCAAGAGACCCAGTACTTC.

The gene calls are TRBV5-1 and TRBJ2-3; TRBD1 is a possible D gene (5 bases). The V and J ends lost 4 bases and 1 base respectively, with 22 bases between them. The germline V gene has CDR1 SGHRS and CDR2 YFSETQ. The CDR3 length is 18 residues. The CDR3 DNA reads TGCGCCAGCAGCCCGGTTGGTCAGGGAAGGGGCGGCACAGATACGCAGTATTTT. Translated: CASSPVGQGRGGTDTQYF.

J is TRBJ1-2 and V is TRBV27; 12 bases line up with TRBD1. The J segment lost 7 bases and the V segment lost 6 bases, leaving 6 bases of the junction unmatched. The CDR3 length is 14 residues. Germline CDR1 and CDR2: MNHEY and SMNVEV (reference sequence). The DNA of the CDR3 is TGTGCCAGCAGCCCCGGGACAGGGGGCTTTGGCTACACCTTC. It is translated as CASSPGTGGFGYTF.

On this clone: This likely traces to a read error, being one base from a far larger clone. The chain couples TRBV30 to TRBJ2-5, with D unclear. Germline CDR1 reads GTSNPN; CDR2 reads SVGIG (reference sequence). The ends were cut back, 3 bases at V and 0 bases at J, with 11 bases in the middle. The CDR3 runs to 14 residues. CDR3 coding DNA: TGTGCCTGGAGGAGGCCCCTGTACCAAGAGACCCAGTACTTC. Amino acids: CAWRRPLYQETQYF.

Comment on this clone: This may stem from a read error, because a much larger clone lies one nucleotide away. This sample includes further DNA sequences coding for the same CDR3. This sequence joins TRBV18 and TRBJ1-1; D uncertain. The V end lost 1 base, the J end lost 1 base, and 4 bases lay between the germline ends. The germline CDR1 and CDR2 sequences are KGHSH and LQKENI. This CDR3 spans 13 amino acids. CDR3 nucleotide sequence: TGTGCCAGCTCACCACAGGGGAACACTGAAGCTTTCTTT. Residues: CASSPQGNTEAFF.

A single count supports this clone. The V gene is TRBV19, the J gene TRBJ2-1; 9 bases agree with TRBD2. J gave up 3 bases and V 5 bases, and 5 bases lay outside the gene matches. From germline, CDR1 is LNHDA and CDR2 SQIVND (reference sequence). CDR3 length: 15 residues. CDR3 region: CASSFSGSSYNEQFF. The CDR3, as DNA: TGTGCCAGTAGTTTTAGCGGGAGCAGCTACAATGAGCAGTTCTTC.

The chain uses TRBV15 and TRBJ2-7; TRBD1 agrees at 9 bases. J lost 9 bases, V lost 0 bases, and 15 bases had no gene match. The CDR3 consists of 17 residues. Germline CDR1 reads LNHNV; CDR2 reads YYDKDF (reference sequence). The CDR3 loop is CATSRDVAGQGLRAQYF. DNA of the CDR3: TGTGCCACCAGCAGAGATGTTGCGGGACAGGGACTACGTGCGCAGTACTTC. Based on the CDR3 plus reference TRBV15 and TRBJ2-7, the full variable domain is DAMVIQNPRYQVTQFGKPVTLSCSQTLNHNVMYWYQQKSSQAPKLLFHYYDKDFNNEADTPDNFQSRRPNTSFCFLDIRSPGLGDTAMYLCATSRDVAGQGLRAQYFGPGTRLTVT.

This clone has just a few counts. The chain uses TRBV4-3 and TRBJ2-7, with 8 bases identical to TRBD2. Germline V gene data show CDR1 as LGHNA and CDR2 as YSLEER. Losses at the gene ends were 4 bases for V and 5 bases for J; bases not matched to a gene: 13. This CDR3 region has 16 residues. The CDR3: CASSPRRAGVSHEQYF. Written as DNA, the CDR3 is TGCGCCAGCAGCCCCCGGCGAGCGGGAGTGTCCCACGAGCAGTACTTC.

The rearrangement joins TRBV5-1 to TRBJ2-1; 15 bases are shared with TRBD2. From germline, CDR1 is SGHRS and CDR2 YFSETQ. The CDR3 spans 15 residues. The V and J ends lost 5 bases and 8 bases, in that order; junction bases with no gene match: 5. CDR3 bases: TGCGCCAGCAGAGGGACTAGCGGGAGGACCGATGAGCAGTTCTTC. Amino acid sequence: CASRGTSGRTDEQFF.

This chain joins TRBV28 and TRBJ2-3; D is undetermined. CDR3 length equals 18 residues. Germline CDR1 is MDHEN and CDR2 is SYDVKM. V was trimmed by 2 bases and J by 0 bases, leaving 18 bases between them. The CDR3, as DNA: TGTGCCAGCAGTTTACCCCCCAAAGGGTACGGCAGCACAGATACGCAGTATTTT. It encodes CASSLPPKGYGSTDTQYF.

The V gene is TRBV18, the J gene TRBJ2-7, with D perhaps TRBD1 or TRBD2 (5 bases each). CDR1 is KGHSH, CDR2 LQKENI, per germline. V lost 0 bases, J lost 1 base, and 10 bases lay in between. CDR3 length: 15 amino acids. The CDR3 region has the DNA TGTGCCAGCTCACCACCGGGGACCGCGTCCTACGAGCAGTACTTC. Translated, it gives CASSPPGTASYEQYF.